The TCR beta chain under discussion was sequenced for a study of cytomegalovirus exposure and HLA in healthy donors. Remarks on this clone: Its cognate antigen is unknown.

A multiplex PCR was run with 60 Vbeta primers and 13 Jbeta primers. Assay used: immunoSEQ multiplex PCR; TCRdb lists only in-frame clones, some missing. Among approximately 56,000 clones listed, about 71% were seen once. In germline, CDR1 is KGHSH, CDR2 LQKENI. The CDR3 spans 16 residues. V dropped 3 bases and J dropped 2; count of bases not matched to a gene: 6. Study-wide points: Compared with the roughly 700-donor mean, an Asian-associated ancestry cluster reportedly had fewer N-insertions, according to a later analysis.

Sequenced sample: PBMCs. The sequence came from a woman aged 45-59 years in good health and CMV-seropositive. The chain links TRBV18 to TRBJ2-3, with TRBD2 matching over 9 bases. The CDR3 sequence: CASSPTLAGTTDTQYF. The CDR3 DNA is TGTGCCAGCTCACCCACGCTAGCGGGGACCACAGATACGCAGTATTTT.